Below are 2 T cell receptor beta chains sequenced from a single sample in a study of T cells after yellow fever vaccination. TCRdb re-derived calls from the 5' RACE reads in MiXCR, one entry per CDR3 protein. The profile shows around 250,000 distinct CDR3 sequences, around 4.9% of them singletons. This sample comprised CD4+ T cells sorted from PBMCs, obtained on the day of the yellow fever booster vaccination. All receptors come from a man aged 18 to 35 who received the YFV17D yellow fever vaccine.

V usage is TRBV5-6 and J usage is TRBJ1-3, with 7 bases identical to TRBD1. The CDR3 length is 15 residues. Germline V gene sequence: CDR1 SGHDT, CDR2 YYEEEE. Germline trimming cut 4 bases from V and 0 bases from J; bases unmatched to any gene: 4. This CDR3 reads CASSRTGLSGNTIYF. For the CDR3, the DNA is TGTGCCAGCAGCCGGACAGGCCTCTCTGGAAACACCATATATTTT. The variable domain in full, completed from reference TRBV5-6 and TRBJ1-3, reads DAGVTQSPTHLIKTRGQQVTLRCSPKSGHDTVSWYQQALGQGPQFIFQYYEEEERQRGNFPDRFSGHQFPNYSSELNVNALLLGDSALYLCASSRTGLSGNTIYFGEGSWLTVV.

The sample holds a few counts of this clonotype. The genes are TRBV5-1 and TRBJ2-7; a weak D match, TRBD2 (6 bases). The CDR3 contains 16 residues. Trimming removed 4 bases from V and 3 bases from J, with 20 bases in between. Germline CDR1 and CDR2: SGHRS and YFSETQ. The CDR3 nucleotides are TGCGCCAGCAGCCCCCCAGTTAGCGGACTGAACTACGAGCAGTACTTC. This encodes CASSPPVSGLNYEQYF.